This T cell receptor beta chain was sequenced for a study of blood T cell repertoires in COVID-19. Overall study context: From the United States, Italy and Spain came samples of acute and convalescent COVID-19.

Germline V gene lookup returns CDR1 SNHLY and CDR2 FYNNEI. The V segment lost 7 bases and the J segment 4 bases; nucleotides outside the gene matches: 3. The CDR3 spans 13 residues. Those enrolled, adults aged roughly 18 to 90 years, came from fewer than 25 US areas. In the original analysis: Reference gene primer amplification gave nucleated cell count estimates. The data were produced by immunoSEQ multiplex PCR, yet TCRdb's version contains in-frame clones alone and is incomplete. V, J and clone size reflect that table, while D and trimming were determined from the DNA. Here the sample spans 200,000 to 250,000 clones, 88% being singletons.

This TCR was recovered from a woman in her 30s who had recovered from COVID-19. What was sequenced was PBMCs or T cells enriched from blood (not recorded which). The rearrangement links TRBV2 to TRBJ2-2; 7 nucleotides agree with TRBD1. The CDR3 loop is CASTGQPTGELFF. CDR3 nucleotide sequence: TGTGCCAGCACGGGACAGCCCACCGGGGAGCTGTTTTTT.